These 4 T cell receptor beta chains came from one sample sequenced in a study of T cell repertoires in cytomegalovirus infection. These receptors have no known antigen. TCRdb recomputed calls from the reads with MiXCR, one row per CDR3 protein. The sample has approximately 110,000 distinct CDR3 sequences, over 9.5% seen once. Material: PBMCs, sequenced either directly or after in vitro stimulation (not recorded which). The receptors stem from a human donor in good health (CMV status not recorded). Some clones in this sample may be carry-over from other donors' samples.

This clonotype was seen ten or more times. The genes are TRBV6-5 and TRBJ2-7, with 7 bases fitting TRBD1. The CDR3 totals 14 residues. Trimming took 4 bases from V and 7 from J; bases not matched to a gene: 10. Germline V CDR1 and CDR2: MNHEY, SVGAGI. The CDR3 region has the DNA TGTGCCAGCAGTTTTCGGGACAGAAATACTGAGCAGTACTTC. Its protein product is CASSFRDRNTEQYF.

In this sample, this clonotype turned up many times. V is TRBV7-2 and J is TRBJ1-6, with 9 bases that match TRBD1. J gave up 9 bases and V 1 base, and 4 bases lay outside the gene matches. Germline lookup yields CDR1 SGHTA and CDR2 FQGNSA. The CDR3 totals 15 residues. This chain's CDR3 is CASSLVDRGVSPLHF. CDR3 bases: TGTGCCAGCAGCTTAGTGGACAGGGGAGTTTCACCCCTCCACTTT.

This clonotype appeared many times. The chain combines TRBV4-3 with TRBJ2-3, with 7 bases lining up with TRBD2. Germline lookup yields CDR1 LGHNA and CDR2 YSLEER. This CDR3 has 17 residues. J was trimmed by 1 base and V by 1 base; bases with no gene match: 8. Here the CDR3 reads CASSQAARAGGTDTQYF. CDR3 DNA sequence: TGCGCCAGCAGCCAAGCTGCCAGGGCGGGGGGCACAGATACGCAGTATTTT.

The table lists this clonotype with many counts. CDR3 residues: CASSRGLDNEQFF. The CDR3 bases are TGTGCCAGCAGCCGGGGACTAGACAATGAGCAGTTCTTC. J is TRBJ2-1 and V is TRBV6-5; 8 nucleotides agree with TRBD2. The CDR3 covers 13 residues. Per the germline V gene, CDR1 is MNHEY and CDR2 is SVGAGI. V was pared by 6 bases and J by 5 bases, with 3 bases of the junction left unmatched.